Below, one T cell receptor beta chain is given with its context. No cognate antigen has been identified for it. It may be a read error: a sequence one base away is much more abundant. The entry originates in a study of naive and memory T cell subsets (dated by TCRdb to 2016 to 2017). For context, the study as a whole: The figure summarizing these samples reported approximately 10 blood donors, 7 tuberculin skin test biopsies and 3 saline control biopsies. PCR2 was typically a SYBR Green qPCR stopped at a set threshold; low-input samples could instead use end-point PCR (approximately 6 cycles).

Using 3' ligation of a UMI-containing oligonucleotide to TCR cDNA, the study laid out a robust and sensitive protocol to amplify, sequence and analyze TCRs. Whole blood analysis involved drawing roughly 2.5 ml of peripheral blood from adult healthy volunteers into Tempus tubes and then extracting RNA following the manufacturer's instructions. Before reverse transcription, total RNA that had not been cell sorted was treated with RQ1 DNase, with a target input of about 1 to 1000 ng. Libraries were prepared from skin biopsies and whole blood to test how robust the pipeline was in samples where T cells are a minority population. Libraries came from 5' RACE. The ligated cDNA was amplified in four rounds of PCR with nested alpha and beta constant region primers together with the SP2 primer. For the blood and skin samples, TCR RNA was reverse transcribed with SuperScript IV using primers for the alpha and beta constant regions. An oligonucleotide carrying the Illumina SP2 primer and a UMI was ligated to the cDNA 3' end using T4 RNA ligase 1. The 12-nucleotide UMI was composed of two random hexamers separated by an eight-base spacer, which was included to prevent hairpin formation. From the second PCR onward, TCR alpha and beta chain libraries were processed separately, and dual indexing was applied for multiplexing. After pooling, the indexed libraries were analyzed by capillary electrophoresis and sequenced on either an Illumina MiSeq or NextSeq. Libraries were spiked with PhiX DNA at about 4.5-7.5% so that base diversity was increased and cluster recognition was improved. Per the authors' processing: Demultiplexor extracted UMIs from read 2, combined them with read 1 TCR sequence, and split reads by sample indices. Decombinator identified V and J genes and V-J junctions, assigning each TCR a five-part identifier including V and J deletions. Collapsinator relied on UMIs to correct both sequencing errors and PCR amplification heterogeneity, producing a UMI-based abundance for each TCR. CDR3Translator turned identifiers into nucleotide sequence, translated that sequence into amino acids, and pulled out CDR3 regions based on terminal motifs. Error-corrected alpha and beta TCR counts from blood and skin were compared after normalization to input RNA amount. In TCRdb, the public reads were trimmed at Q25 with fastp and aligned with MiXCR, with productive beta chains retained. Each entry is one CDR3 protein sequence, shown with its most common DNA and genes. These V and J calls originate from TCRdb's pipeline instead of the authors' own analysis. The sample contains roughly 56,000 distinct CDR3 sequences, 7.2% of them found a single time. The ten largest clones take up almost 10% of the sample.

CDR3 length: 13 amino acids, cysteine to phenylalanine. Just the 39-base CDR3 DNA is kept, in frame starting at base 1. The germline V gene encodes CDR1 SSHAT and CDR2 FNYEAQ (reference sequence). Paper-wide results and their limitations: The RNA-based method was acknowledged to be potentially sensitive to changes in TCR transcripts with T cell activation and differentiation.

This clonotype originated in a male donor in good health. This receptor chain uses TRBV7-7 and TRBJ2-5; the D gene is perhaps TRBD1, on 5 matching bases. DNA sequence: TGTGACAGCAGCTTAGGCCAAGGGGCGACCCAGTACTTC. Its coded protein is CDSSLGQGATQYF.